The 27 T cell receptor beta chains below come from one sample, sequenced in a study of Graves' ophthalmopathy and Graves' hyperthyroidism. Transcripts of RNA were the source for amplifying TCR beta CDR3 regions. An initial RT-PCR round employing HTBI primers preceded a second-round multiplex PCR. TCRdb passed the multiplex PCR reads through MiXCR, listing each CDR3 protein once. The sample consists of 350,000 to 450,000 distinct CDR3 sequences, about 21% of them appearing once. Specimen: peripheral blood. These receptors all stem from a woman aged 18-35 years with stable Graves' hyperthyroidism.

This clonotype has a count of ten or more. The chain uses TRBV20-1 and TRBJ2-2, with TRBD2 identical over 8 bases. Germline V gene lookup returns CDR1 DFQATT and CDR2 SNEGSKA (reference sequence). The CDR3 loop spans 15 amino acids. V lost 6 bases to trimming and J lost 3 bases; unmatched junction nucleotides: 9. As DNA, the CDR3 is TGCAGTGCCCGTGGGGTCGGGAGGGACACCGGGGAGCTGTTTTTT. Its protein product is CSARGVGRDTGELFF.

This clonotype was counted at least ten times. V is TRBV30 and J is TRBJ1-1; no clear D. There are 13 residues in the CDR3. Germline CDR1 GTSNPN, CDR2 SVGIG (reference sequence). Deletions cut 0 bases from V and 7 bases from J, with 12 bases between. As DNA, the CDR3 is TGTGCCTGGAGTGTTAGGAGTCGAGGTGAAGCTTTCTTT. Its translation: CAWSVRSRGEAFF.

DNA of the CDR3: TGTGCCAGCCACCAAAGGGCCAACGGTGAGACCCAGTACTTC. Residues: CASHQRANGETQYF. The chain recombines TRBV6-1 with TRBJ2-5, with D uncertain. Trimming took 8 bases from V and 5 from J, leaving 18 bases between them. From germline, CDR1 is MNHNS and CDR2 SASEGT. The CDR3 loop spans 14 amino acids.

This clonotype was seen once. The CDR3 ends on some other residue instead of the conserved phenylalanine or tryptophan, so this is likely a read error. This chain connects TRBV18 to TRBJ1-1; perhaps TRBD1 as D (5 bases). V was clipped by 3 bases and J by 5 bases, with 13 bases between them. Germline assignment: CDR1 KGHSH and CDR2 LQKENI. The CDR3 runs 14 residues. The CDR3 nucleotides read TGTGCCAGCTCACCTACAGGAGGGGATACTGAAGCTTTCTAT. Translation gives CASSPTGGDTEAFY.

The table lists this clonotype with many counts. CDR3 in amino acids: CASSSGGQSYEQYF. The CDR3 DNA follows: TGCGCCAGCAGCTCGGGCGGACAATCCTACGAGCAGTACTTC. The J gene is TRBJ2-7, the V gene TRBV5-1, with D tentatively TRBD1 (5 bases). The V end was cut by 3 bases, the J end by 1 base, with 11 bases between. The CDR3 is 14 amino acids. Germline V gene data show CDR1 as SGHRS and CDR2 as YFSETQ.

This clonotype was counted ten times or more. CDR3 protein: CASKSTGGYEQYF. The CDR3 DNA reads as TGTGCCAGCAAAAGTACCGGAGGTTACGAGCAGTACTTC. The rearrangement joins TRBV2 to TRBJ2-7, with D perhaps matching TRBD2 (5 bases). Germline V gives CDR1 SNHLY, CDR2 FYNNEI. V lost 7 bases, J lost 4 bases, and 14 bases lay in between. The CDR3 consists of 13 residues.

This clonotype was counted at least ten times. The gene calls are TRBV30 and TRBJ1-3, with D possibly being TRBD1 (5 bases). The CDR3 consists of 12 residues. Trimming left V 0 bases short and J 7 bases short, with 7 bases between. CDR1 is GTSNPN and CDR2 is SVGIG in the germline V gene (reference sequence). The CDR3 sequence: CAWSVGGNTIYF. As DNA, the CDR3 is TGTGCCTGGAGTGTGGGGGGGAACACCATATATTTT.

This clonotype was found a few times. The V and J genes are TRBV9 and TRBJ2-3; D gene ambiguous. Germline CDR1 SGDLS, CDR2 YYNGEE. The ends were cut back, 0 bases at V and 6 bases at J, with 11 bases in the middle. The CDR3 spans 14 residues. The CDR3 protein is CASSVAPVGDTQYF. CDR3 DNA: TGTGCCAGCAGCGTAGCCCCCGTAGGCGATACGCAGTATTTT.

This clonotype was seen repeatedly, ten times or more. The chain carries TRBV12-3 or TRBV12-4 and TRBJ2-2; D is unclear. Trimming removed 6 bases from V and 1 base from J, with 3 bases in between. The CDR3 is made up of 12 amino acids. CDR3 in amino acids: CASRENTGELFF. CDR3 DNA: TGTGCCAGCAGAGAGAACACCGGGGAGCTGTTTTTT.

J is TRBJ1-5 and V is TRBV19, with D unclear. CDR3 length equals 13 residues. In germline, CDR1 is LNHDA, CDR2 SQIVND (reference sequence). The V end lost 4 bases, the J end lost 3 bases, and 7 bases lay between the germline ends. The CDR3 nucleotides read TGTGCCAGTAGTAAGGCCTCCAATCAGCCCCAGCATTTT. As protein: CASSKASNQPQHF.

This clonotype was seen ten or more times. The rearrangement links TRBV11-1 to TRBJ2-5; unclear D gene. Trimming left V 1 base short and J 5 bases short, with 17 bases between. CDR1 and CDR2 from the germline V gene are SGHAT and FQDESV (reference sequence). This CDR3 is built from 16 residues. The CDR3 DNA reads as TGTGCCAGCAGCTTAGAAACCCAGGCGGCTGCCGAGACCCAGTACTTC. Translation: CASSLETQAAAETQYF.

This clonotype has ten or more counts. The CDR3 here is CASRLGGNTEAFF. The CDR3 nucleotides read TGCGCCAGCAGGCTGGGCGGGAACACTGAAGCTTTCTTT. The rearrangement links TRBV5-1 to TRBJ1-1; D gene uncertain. The CDR3 spans 13 residues. V was cut by 5 bases and J by 1 base, with 9 bases left in between. Germline CDR1 reads SGHRS; CDR2 reads YFSETQ.

This clonotype was seen many times. The CDR3 region is CASSLLGGTGELFF. CDR3 DNA sequence: TGTGCCAGCAGTCTTCTGGGGGGCACCGGGGAGCTGTTTTTT. The J gene is TRBJ2-2, the V gene TRBV7-9; possibly TRBD2 for D (6 bases). This CDR3 is 14 amino acids long. Trimming shortened V by 6 bases and J by 4 bases, and 12 bases separated the two germline ends. CDR1 and CDR2 (germline): SEHNR, FQNEAQ (reference sequence).

Comment on this clonotype: Germline is not matched at one junction end, which may reflect a read error. This chain links TRBV6-1 with TRBJ2-7, with D possibly matching TRBD1 (6 bases). Germline V gene sequence: CDR1 MNHNS, CDR2 SASEGT. The CDR3 extends over 14 amino acids. The CDR3: CASYNRVRTYDQYF. The CDR3 DNA is TGTGCCAGCTACAACAGGGTCCGGACCTACGATCAGTACTTC.

This clonotype has ten or more counts. The rearrangement uses TRBV15 and TRBJ2-7; 7 nucleotides agree with TRBD2. CDR3 length: 13 amino acids. V shed 8 bases and J 3 bases; nucleotides not matched to a gene: 7. The germline V gene encodes CDR1 LNHNV and CDR2 YYDKDF (reference sequence). The CDR3, as DNA: TGTGCCACCTCACGGGACTACCACTACGAGCAGTACTTC. It is translated as CATSRDYHYEQYF.

This clonotype was counted ten times or more. A much larger clone differs by one base, so this may be a read error. This chain uses TRBV6-1 with TRBJ2-7; possible D gene TRBD2, 6 bases. Germline CDR1 and CDR2: MNHNS and SASEGT. The V gene lost 7 bases and the J gene lost 6 bases, with 16 bases spanning the gap. The CDR3 runs to 13 residues. CDR3 bases: TGTGCCAGCAATGGCTCGGAGGGGCGCGAGCAGTACTTC. Its protein product is CASNGSEGREQYF.

This clonotype was recorded many times. The rearrangement uses TRBV11-2 and TRBJ2-2; 11 nucleotides agree with TRBD2. V lost 1 base, J lost 5 bases, and 6 bases stayed unmatched. The CDR3 length is 17 residues. CDR1 and CDR2 from the germline V gene are SGHAT and FQNNGV. The CDR3 nucleotides are TGTGCCAGCAGCTTAGGTCTAGCGGGAGGTTGGACCGGGGAGCTGTTTTTT. Translation gives CASSLGLAGGWTGELFF.

In its sample, this clonotype was seen a few times. The CDR3 DNA follows: TGTGCCAGCAGTGCTTCTGGGGTTGGTGACTATGGCTACACCTTC. Translating it yields CASSASGVGDYGYTF. This rearrangement joins TRBV6-1 to TRBJ1-2; D call uncertain. Looked up from germline, CDR1 is MNHNS and CDR2 is SASEGT. The CDR3 has 15 amino acids. The V and J ends lost 4 bases and 3 bases respectively, with 15 bases between them.

This clonotype has ten or more counts. One end of the junction does not line up with germline, which may come from a read error. The chain carries TRBV20-1 and TRBJ2-4; 8 bases fit TRBD2. This CDR3 comprises 16 residues. Germline V gene lookup returns CDR1 DFQATT and CDR2 SNEGSKA (reference sequence). The CDR3 DNA reads as TGCAGTGCTAGAGATCTGACTAGCGAAGTCAAAAACATTAAGTACTTC. The encoded protein is CSARDLTSEVKNIKYF.

The chain carries TRBV27 and TRBJ1-1, with unresolved D. Trimming left V 7 bases short and J 10 bases short, with 19 bases between. Germline V CDR1 and CDR2: MNHEY, SMNVEV (reference sequence). The CDR3 spans 13 residues. The CDR3 DNA follows: TGTGCCAGCATCCAACCACCCCGGGGAAGAGCTTTCTTT. It specifies CASIQPPRGRAFF.

This clonotype has at least ten counts. This chain joins TRBV20-1 and TRBJ1-1; D remains unclear. Trimming removed 3 bases from V and 7 bases from J, with 12 bases in between. CDR1 is DFQATT, CDR2 SNEGSKA, per germline (reference sequence). There are 12 residues in the CDR3. CDR3 region: CSASRGRNEAFF. Here the CDR3 DNA reads TGCAGTGCTAGCCGCGGGAGAAATGAAGCTTTCTTT.

The CDR3 spells CAWSAEGNTIYF. CDR3 DNA sequence: TGTGCCTGGAGTGCAGAGGGAAACACCATATATTTT. The V gene is TRBV30, the J gene TRBJ1-3; D gene uncertain. Trimming took 1 base from V and 4 from J, leaving 5 bases between them. Germline V gene sequence: CDR1 GTSNPN, CDR2 SVGIG (reference sequence). The CDR3 loop spans 12 amino acids.

This clonotype was picked up many times. The genes are TRBV3-1 and TRBJ1-6; D gene ambiguous. The CDR3 length is 14 residues. Germline CDR1 reads LGHDT; CDR2 reads YNNKEL (reference sequence). V was clipped by 3 bases and J by 8 bases, with 11 bases between them. The CDR3 region is CASSQDTRYSPLHF. As DNA, the CDR3 is TGTGCCAGCAGCCAGGATACCCGGTATTCACCCCTCCACTTT. Supplemented by reference TRBV3-1 and TRBJ1-6, the full variable domain reads DTAVSQTPKYLVTQMGNDKSIKCEQNLGHDTMYWYKQDSKKFLKIMFSYNNKELIINETVPNRFSPKSPDKAHLNLHINSLELGDSAVYFCASSQDTRYSPLHFGNGTRLTVT.

This chain connects TRBV6-1 to TRBJ1-1; D ambiguous. Deletions cut 7 bases from V and 6 bases from J, with 15 bases between. The germline V gene encodes CDR1 MNHNS and CDR2 SASEGT. This CDR3 spans 13 amino acids. The CDR3 sequence is CASIPREGAEAFF. In DNA form, the CDR3 reads TGTGCCAGCATCCCCCGAGAAGGCGCTGAAGCTTTCTTT.

V gene TRBV7-9 combines with J gene TRBJ1-6; the match to TRBD1 covers 10 bases. Per the germline V gene, CDR1 is SEHNR and CDR2 is FQNEAQ (reference sequence). The J segment lost 7 bases and the V segment lost 5 bases, leaving 5 bases of the junction unmatched. This CDR3 is built from 15 residues. CDR3 amino acids: CASSQTTGGNSPLHF. CDR3 sequence (DNA): TGTGCCAGCAGCCAAACGACAGGGGGCAATTCACCCCTCCACTTT.

This clonotype was recorded a few times. Since a much larger clone is just one base distant, this may be a read error. This sequence joins TRBV2 and TRBJ1-6; D is undetermined. The CDR3 length is 14 residues. The germline gives CDR1 SNHLY, CDR2 FYNNEI. The CDR3 nucleotides are TGTGCCAGCATACGGCGGTGGGAGAATTCACACCTCCACTTT. It translates to CASIRRWENSHLHF. Supplemented by reference TRBV2 and TRBJ1-6, the full variable domain reads EPEVTQTPSHQVTQMGQEVILRCVPISNHLYFYWYRQILGQKVEFLVSFYNNEISEKSEIFDDQFSVERPDGSNFTLKIRSTKLEDSAMYFCASIRRWENSHLHFGNGTRLTVT.

This clonotype was recorded at least ten times. The V call is TRBV20-1, the J call TRBJ1-2; D is ambiguous. The CDR3 has 12 amino acids. V shed 0 bases and J shed 4 bases, with 6 bases lying between them. Per the germline V gene, CDR1 is DFQATT and CDR2 is SNEGSKA (reference sequence). CDR3 nucleotide sequence: TGCAGTGCTAGAGATCCCCCCTATGGCTACACCTTC. It is translated as CSARDPPYGYTF.